These 18 T cell receptor beta chains came from one sample sequenced in a study of T cell responses to AZD1222 COVID-19 vaccine. Here immunoSEQ multiplex PCR was the method, and the copy in TCRdb shows in-frame clones only, minus some. The sample records 150,000 or so clones, approximately 93% being singletons. Source: peripheral blood, taken on day 0 of AZD1222 vaccination. Receptor source: an adult in good health.

V is TRBV3-1 (or the pseudogene TRBV3-2) and J is TRBJ2-3, with a possible D match to TRBD1 (5 bases). There are 14 residues in the CDR3. Trimming pared 1 base from V and 5 bases from J, leaving 10 bases between. Germline loops: CDR1 LGHDT, CDR2 YNNKEL (reference sequence). CDR3 coding DNA: TGTGCCAGCAGCCAAGGACAGAGTAAAGATACGCAGTATTTT. It encodes CASSQGQSKDTQYF.

This clone was observed a handful of times. The rearrangement joins TRBV27 to TRBJ2-5; D remains ambiguous. This CDR3 region has 13 residues. Deletions cut 2 bases from V and 5 bases from J, with 9 bases between. CDR1 is MNHEY, CDR2 SMNVEV, per germline (reference sequence). The CDR3, as DNA: TGTGCCAGCAGTTTAAGGGTGGGGGAGACCCAGTACTTC. It codes for CASSLRVGETQYF.

The chain carries TRBV14 and TRBJ1-1; D unresolved. Trimming took off 0 bases at V and 1 base at J, with 6 bases between the two ends. Per the germline V gene, CDR1 is SGHDN and CDR2 is FVKESK. The CDR3 loop spans 14 amino acids. The CDR3 region is CASSQDEGNTEAFF. The CDR3 DNA reads as TGTGCCAGCAGCCAAGATGAGGGGAACACTGAAGCTTTCTTT. The complete variable domain, with remaining parts taken from reference TRBV14 and TRBJ1-1, reads EAGVTQFPSHSVIEKGQTVTLRCDPISGHDNLYWYRRVMGKEIKFLLHFVKESKQDESGMPNNRFLAERTGGTYSTLKVQPAELEDSGVYFCASSQDEGNTEAFFGQGTRLTVV.

V and J are TRBV6-5 and TRBJ1-2; tentative D call: TRBD1 (5 bases). The CDR3 has 15 amino acids. Germline values: CDR1 MNHEY, CDR2 SVGAGI. V lost 5 bases, J lost 5 bases, and 18 bases lay in between. The CDR3 protein is CASSPRREVSYGYTF. The CDR3 region has the DNA TGTGCCAGCAGTCCACGCAGGGAAGTATCGTATGGCTACACCTTC.

The V gene is TRBV7-9, the J gene TRBJ1-5, with D hard to call. This CDR3 region has 12 residues. Germline lookup yields CDR1 SEHNR and CDR2 FQNEAQ (reference sequence). V was shortened by 3 bases and J by 4 bases, with 4 bases between the two germline ends. The CDR3 region is CASSFPNQPQHF. CDR3 DNA sequence: TGTGCCAGCAGCTTCCCTAATCAGCCCCAGCATTTT.

V gene TRBV28 combines with J gene TRBJ1-2, with TRBD1 matching 7 bases. Trimming at V came to 2 bases and at J to 6 bases, leaving 6 bases not matched to a gene. Looked up from germline, CDR1 is MDHEN and CDR2 is SYDVKM. CDR3 size: 14 residues. DNA of the CDR3: TGTGCCAGCAGTTTAGGAGGGGGCGTCCATGGCTACACCTTC. This sequence encodes CASSLGGGVHGYTF.

J is TRBJ1-1 and V is TRBV4-1; D unclear. The CDR3 extends over 14 amino acids. Germline assignment: CDR1 MGHRA and CDR2 YSYEKL. The ends were cut back, 4 bases at V and 1 base at J, with 10 bases in the middle. The chain's CDR3 is CASSLRTENTEAFF. Here the CDR3 DNA reads TGCGCCAGCAGCCTTCGGACGGAGAACACTGAAGCTTTCTTT.

This chain links TRBV3-1 (or the pseudogene TRBV3-2) with TRBJ2-1, with 7 bases fitting TRBD1. This CDR3 has 15 residues. V shed 4 bases, J shed 9 bases, and the junction held 12 bases outside the gene matches. Germline V lookup: CDR1 LGHDT, CDR2 YNNKEL (reference sequence). In DNA, the CDR3 is TGTGCCAGCAGCCCCGGGACAGAAACTTTCCGTGAGCAGTTCTTC. Protein sequence: CASSPGTETFREQFF.

This sequence joins TRBV3-1 (or the pseudogene TRBV3-2) and TRBJ2-7; D is unresolved. The germline V gene has CDR1 LGHDT and CDR2 YNNKEL (reference sequence). The CDR3 is made up of 12 amino acids. The V gene lost 0 bases and the J gene lost 13 bases, with 13 bases spanning the gap. The CDR3 DNA sequence: TGTGCCAGCAGCCAAGAGGGCCGAACGCAATACTTC. Its protein is CASSQEGRTQYF.

This clone was recorded once. The rearrangement joins TRBV2 to TRBJ1-6; 7 bases are shared with TRBD1. V shed 6 bases, J shed 7 bases, and the junction held 6 bases outside the gene matches. Germline values: CDR1 SNHLY, CDR2 FYNNEI. CDR3 size: 14 residues. In DNA form, the CDR3 reads TGTGCCAGCAGAAACAGGGGCGAGAATTCACCCCTCCACTTT. Translating gives CASRNRGENSPLHF.

In this sample, this clone turned up once. This chain links TRBV14 with TRBJ1-2; TRBD1 matches at 7 bases. V was clipped by 2 bases and J by 4 bases; unmatched bases: 10. The CDR3 length is 16 residues. In germline, CDR1 is SGHDN, CDR2 FVKESK. CDR3 DNA: TGTGCCAGCAGCCAATCGACAGGGTCTACCCTCTATGGCTACACCTTC. Its protein is CASSQSTGSTLYGYTF.

J is TRBJ1-4 and V is TRBV28; D gene ambiguous. V was trimmed by 5 bases and J by 4 bases, leaving 11 bases between them. Germline assignment: CDR1 MDHEN and CDR2 SYDVKM. The CDR3 runs 14 residues. CDR3 amino acids: CASSVGTVNEKLFF. The CDR3 coding sequence is TGTGCCAGCAGTGTCGGAACAGTTAATGAAAAACTGTTTTTT.

The chain is built from TRBV3-1 (or the pseudogene TRBV3-2) and TRBJ2-2; 8 nucleotides match TRBD1. The CDR3 spans 15 residues. The germline gives CDR1 LGHDT, CDR2 YNNKEL (reference sequence). V trimming: 4 bases; J trimming: 6 bases; junction bases outside the gene matches: 7. Here the CDR3 reads CASSPRDRSPGELFF. As DNA, the CDR3 is TGTGCCAGCAGCCCCCGGGACAGGAGCCCCGGGGAGCTGTTTTTT.

The genes are TRBV18 and TRBJ2-7, with a tentative D call TRBD1 (7 bases). CDR3 length: 15 amino acids. With 1 base removed from V and 4 bases from J, the gap between germline ends came to 14 bases. Germline loops: CDR1 KGHSH, CDR2 LQKENI. The CDR3 DNA reads as TGTGCCAGCTCACCACAACCGACAGGGAGGTACGAGCAGTACTTC. Its protein is CASSPQPTGRYEQYF.

The chain couples TRBV11-2 to TRBJ1-2; possible D gene TRBD1, 5 bases. Germline CDR1 and CDR2: SGHAT and FQNNGV. The length of the CDR3 is 12 residues. The germline V and J ends were trimmed by 4 bases and 7 bases, with 10 bases remaining between them. In DNA form, the CDR3 reads TGTGCCAGCAGCTCGTGGGGGGTTGGCTACACCTTC. Amino acids: CASSSWGVGYTF.

This chain connects TRBV9 to TRBJ2-1; 9 bases agree with TRBD2. This CDR3 comprises 16 residues. Germline CDR1 is SGDLS and CDR2 is YYNGEE. Trimming removed 0 bases from V and 2 bases from J; junction bases left unmatched: 3. This chain's CDR3 is CASSVEIAGAYNEQFF. DNA for the CDR3: TGTGCCAGCAGCGTAGAAATAGCGGGGGCCTACAATGAGCAGTTCTTC. Full variable domain (remainder filled in from reference TRBV9 and TRBJ2-1): DSGVTQTPKHLITATGQRVTLRCSPRSGDLSVYWYQQSLDQGLQFLIQYYNGEERAKGNILERFSAQQFPDLHSELNLSSLELGDSALYFCASSVEIAGAYNEQFFGPGTRLTVL.

The J gene is TRBJ1-2, the V gene TRBV5-1; D ambiguous. The CDR3 has 14 amino acids. Trimming removed 0 bases at V and 0 bases at J, with 6 bases between. Germline loops: CDR1 SGHRS, CDR2 YFSETQ. The CDR3 DNA is TGCGCCAGCAGCTTGGGGACCGCTAACTATGGCTACACCTTC. Translating it yields CASSLGTANYGYTF.

The CDR3 protein is CASRQGLGQYF. The CDR3 DNA sequence: TGTGCCAGCAGGCAAGGTCTTGGGCAGTACTTC. This chain connects TRBV2 to TRBJ2-7, with D unclear. The CDR3 loop spans 11 amino acids. V was shortened by 6 bases and J by 9 bases, with 12 bases between the two germline ends. Germline V gene lookup returns CDR1 SNHLY and CDR2 FYNNEI.